The 26 T cell receptor beta chains listed next were all sequenced from one sample in a study of early T cells in non-severe SARS-CoV-2 infection. TCRdb used MiXCR to reprocess the 5' RACE reads, holding one entry per CDR3 protein. This sample has 40,000 to 55,000 distinct CDR3 sequences, with approximately 13% found just once. Source material: whole blood. Receptors originate from an adult who was a healthcare worker with PCR-confirmed SARS-CoV-2 infection or an uninfected control (not recorded which).

This clonotype was recorded at least ten times. This sequence joins TRBV19 and TRBJ2-7; the match to TRBD1 covers 10 bases. The CDR3 is made up of 13 amino acids. V lost 7 bases, J lost 2 bases, and 2 bases stayed unmatched. CDR1 LNHDA and CDR2 SQIVND come from the germline V gene (reference sequence). DNA of the CDR3: TGTGCCAGTAAAGGGACAGGGGCCTACGAGCAGTACTTC. It specifies CASKGTGAYEQYF.

This clonotype was seen at least ten times. J is TRBJ2-7 and V is TRBV25-1, with TRBD2 matching 8 bases. The junction had 5 bases not matched to a gene; V was cut back by 3 bases and J by 7 bases. The CDR3 loop spans 13 amino acids. Germline V gene lookup returns CDR1 MGHDK and CDR2 SYGVNS. The CDR3 loop is CASSDPGLAEQYF. DNA of the CDR3: TGTGCCAGCAGTGACCCCGGACTAGCTGAGCAGTACTTC.

The chain combines TRBV20-1 with TRBJ1-3; unclear D gene. Germline V lookup: CDR1 DFQATT, CDR2 SNEGSKA (reference sequence). V gave up 3 bases and J gave up 0 bases, with 6 bases separating them. The CDR3 loop spans 13 amino acids. The CDR3 spells CSASRGSGNTIYF. CDR3 DNA sequence: TGCAGTGCTAGTCGAGGCTCTGGAAACACCATATATTTT.

At least ten counts were recorded for this clonotype. The V call is TRBV28, the J call TRBJ2-5, with TRBD2 matching over 10 bases. This CDR3 spans 14 amino acids. The V gene's germline CDR1 is MDHEN and CDR2 SYDVKM. The V and J ends lost 7 bases and 5 bases, in that order; junction bases with no gene match: 7. The CDR3 loop reads CASTGSGRGETQYF. The CDR3 nucleotides are TGTGCCAGCACCGGCAGCGGGAGGGGTGAGACCCAGTACTTC.

This clonotype was found many times. The V call is TRBV28, the J call TRBJ1-6, with D perhaps TRBD1 (6 bases). This CDR3 is built from 17 residues. V gave up 6 bases and J gave up 0 bases, with 15 bases separating them. CDR1 and CDR2 from the germline V gene are MDHEN and SYDVKM. DNA for the CDR3: TGTGCCAGCAGCTCCGGGGGCGCGATCTCCTATAATTCACCCCTCCACTTT. It specifies CASSSGGAISYNSPLHF.

To note about this clonotype: Compared with germline, one end of the junction differs, possibly owing to a read error. The V gene is TRBV12-3 or TRBV12-4, the J gene TRBJ2-7; D is unclear. The length of the CDR3 is 12 residues. The DNA for the CDR3 is TGTGCCAGCAGTTTTCGTATTCACGAGCAGTACTTT. Its protein is CASSFRIHEQYF.

The sample holds many counts of this clonotype. This rearrangement joins TRBV10-3 to TRBJ2-3; 10 bases are shared with TRBD1. The germline CDR1 and CDR2 sequences are ENHRY and SYGVKD. The V segment lost 5 bases and the J segment 2 bases; nucleotides outside the gene matches: 4. The CDR3 runs to 15 residues. CDR3 sequence: CAISTTGGPTDTQYF. Here the CDR3 DNA reads TGTGCCATCAGTACGACAGGGGGCCCCACAGATACGCAGTATTTT.

This clonotype has at least ten counts. The chain uses TRBV2 and TRBJ2-7; the D is unclear. Per the germline V gene, CDR1 is SNHLY and CDR2 is FYNNEI. V lost 4 bases, J lost 0 bases, and 10 bases lay in between. The CDR3 is 14 residues long. CDR3 sequence (DNA): TGTGCCAGCAGTGGCCGGGCCTCCTCCTACGAGCAGTACTTC. It yields the protein CASSGRASSYEQYF.

The sample holds many counts of this clonotype. The chain links TRBV5-1 to TRBJ2-3; 9 bases are shared with TRBD1. V lost 2 bases and J lost 2; bases outside the gene matches: 6. Germline V CDR1 and CDR2: SGHRS, YFSETQ. This CDR3 contains 16 residues. In DNA form, the CDR3 reads TGCGCCAGCAGCTTTCTTTCACAGGGGGCCACAGATACGCAGTATTTT. Residues: CASSFLSQGATDTQYF.

This clonotype was counted only a few times. The rearrangement links TRBV4-1 to TRBJ2-6; no reliable D call. Trimming removed 5 bases at V and 2 bases at J, with 10 bases between. CDR3 length equals 15 residues. The germline V gene has CDR1 MGHRA and CDR2 YSYEKL. This chain's CDR3 is CASSAGGAGANVLTF. The DNA for the CDR3 is TGCGCCAGCAGCGCCGGCGGCGCTGGGGCCAACGTCCTGACTTTC.

This clonotype was seen ten or more times. V and J are TRBV5-1 and TRBJ1-4; D possibly corresponds to TRBD1 (5 bases). Trimming shortened V by 5 bases and J by 7 bases, and 12 bases separated the two germline ends. Germline V gives CDR1 SGHRS, CDR2 YFSETQ. The CDR3 runs 13 residues. The CDR3 is CASSGGFGEKLFF. The CDR3 DNA sequence: TGCGCCAGCAGTGGGGGGTTCGGTGAAAAACTGTTTTTT.

This clonotype was picked up many times. The chain combines TRBV20-1 with TRBJ2-1; no firm D call. This CDR3 is 11 amino acids long. V gave up 2 bases and J gave up 6 bases, with 5 bases separating them. Germline V CDR1 and CDR2: DFQATT, SNEGSKA (reference sequence). The CDR3 sequence is CSARRVNEQFF. CDR3 DNA sequence: TGCAGTGCTAGACGTGTCAATGAGCAGTTCTTC.

This clonotype was seen at least ten times. V is TRBV5-1 and J is TRBJ2-1; 8 positions match TRBD1. Trimming cost V 4 bases and J 2 bases; bases outside gene matches: 8. CDR1 is SGHRS, CDR2 YFSETQ, per germline. The CDR3 totals 16 residues. CDR3 sequence: CASSPGAGGAYNEQFF. CDR3 DNA: TGCGCCAGCAGCCCGGGGGCAGGGGGCGCCTACAATGAGCAGTTCTTC.

The chain links TRBV29-1 to TRBJ2-1; D is possibly TRBD2 (6 bases). CDR1 and CDR2 (germline): SQVTM, ANQGSEA. The ends were cut back, 4 bases at V and 0 bases at J, with 25 bases in the middle. This CDR3 has 19 residues. CDR3 region: CSVVDDRHLAASSYNEQFF. The DNA of the CDR3 is TGCAGCGTTGTAGATGATCGGCACTTAGCGGCGAGCTCCTACAATGAGCAGTTCTTC.

At least ten counts were recorded for this clonotype. The chain employs TRBV28 and TRBJ1-5, with D hard to call. Deletions cut 7 bases from V and 3 bases from J, with 16 bases between. Germline V gives CDR1 MDHEN, CDR2 SYDVKM. This CDR3 has 15 amino acids. CDR3 sequence: CASTPESVNNQPQHF. CDR3 nucleotide sequence: TGTGCCAGCACCCCGGAGAGCGTAAACAATCAGCCCCAGCATTTT.

Many counts were recorded for this clonotype. The chain uses TRBV9 and TRBJ1-1; D perhaps matches TRBD1 (6 bases). The CDR3 sequence is 14 residues long. V gave up 4 bases and J gave up 3 bases, with 13 bases separating them. The germline V gene encodes CDR1 SGDLS and CDR2 YYNGEE. The CDR3 nucleotides read TGTGCCAGCAGCCCGAGGACAGCGTACACTGAAGCTTTCTTT. This gives the protein CASSPRTAYTEAFF.

This clonotype occurred many times. The V and J genes are TRBV28 and TRBJ2-2; D is uncertain. V dropped 4 bases and J dropped 3 bases, with 12 bases sitting between them. Germline CDR1 reads MDHEN; CDR2 reads SYDVKM. The CDR3 totals 15 residues. The CDR3 loop is CASSSSPGYTGELFF. The CDR3 nucleotides read TGTGCCAGCAGTTCATCCCCGGGCTACACCGGGGAGCTGTTTTTT.

This clonotype was recorded at least ten times. The rearrangement links TRBV14 to TRBJ2-5; D is perhaps TRBD1 (5 bases). Per germline, CDR1 SGHDN and CDR2 FVKESK. V dropped 7 bases and J dropped 5 bases, with 14 bases sitting between them. This CDR3 has 13 residues. CDR3 amino acids: CASKKLGVETQYF. The CDR3 DNA follows: TGTGCCAGCAAGAAATTAGGGGTCGAGACCCAGTACTTC.

Concerning this clonotype itself: A read error may explain this, as a much larger clone is one base away. V and J are TRBV7-2 and TRBJ2-7, with D unclear. The CDR3 is made up of 14 amino acids. V dropped 5 bases and J dropped 2 bases, with 13 bases sitting between them. Germline V lookup: CDR1 SGHTA, CDR2 FQGNSA. The DNA of the CDR3 is TGTGCCAGCAGCACCCAGTCCATAACCTACGAGCAGTACTTC. It encodes CASSTQSITYEQYF.

In its sample, this clonotype was seen many times. V gene TRBV30 combines with J gene TRBJ2-1; 15 bases match TRBD2. V lost 7 bases, J lost 6 bases, and 7 bases stayed unmatched. CDR1 and CDR2 (germline): GTSNPN, SVGIG (reference sequence). The CDR3 spans 15 residues. The CDR3 DNA reads TGTGCCTTGGACGGGACTAGCGGGAGGAGCAATGAGCAGTTCTTC. Amino acids: CALDGTSGRSNEQFF.

The chain uses TRBV28 and TRBJ2-7; no firm D call. From germline, CDR1 is MDHEN and CDR2 SYDVKM. This CDR3 has 15 residues. Trimming stripped 6 bases from V and 0 bases from J, with 15 bases between. In DNA, the CDR3 is TGTGCCAGCAGCCTTGCGTCAGAGCTCTCCTACGAGCAGTACTTC. Protein: CASSLASELSYEQYF.

Ten or more counts support this clonotype. The chain couples TRBV6-6 to TRBJ1-1; D may be TRBD1 (5 bases). Trimming removed 10 bases at V and 1 base at J, with 13 bases between. Germline CDR1 and CDR2: MNHNY and SVGAGI (reference sequence). The CDR3 is 13 residues long. In DNA form, the CDR3 reads TGTGCCACCCTGGGGCGGCAGAACACTGAAGCTTTCTTT. Translated, it gives CATLGRQNTEAFF.

This clonotype was counted ten times or more. This CDR3 reads CASSETPNYGYTF. For the CDR3, the DNA is TGTGCCAGCAGTGAAACACCAAACTATGGCTACACCTTC. The chain recombines TRBV2 with TRBJ1-2, with D hard to call. Trimming took 2 bases from V and 2 from J, leaving 6 bases between them. The germline CDR1 and CDR2 sequences are SNHLY and FYNNEI. The CDR3 runs 13 residues.

This clonotype has at least ten counts. The rearrangement joins TRBV4-1 to TRBJ2-1; D not certain. Trimming left V 3 bases short and J 4 bases short, with 16 bases between. There are 16 residues in the CDR3. The germline V gene encodes CDR1 MGHRA and CDR2 YSYEKL. The CDR3 sequence is CASSQVDIIQYNEQFF. CDR3 DNA sequence: TGCGCCAGCAGCCAGGTTGATATCATACAGTACAATGAGCAGTTCTTC.

This clonotype turned up a few times. The V gene is TRBV5-1, the J gene TRBJ1-2, with D hard to call. The CDR3 runs to 15 residues. Trimming took 0 bases from V and 4 from J, leaving 13 bases between them. Germline V lookup: CDR1 SGHRS, CDR2 YFSETQ. This CDR3 is CASSLEGGGRYGYTF. The CDR3, as DNA: TGCGCCAGCAGCTTGGAAGGCGGTGGGCGCTATGGCTACACCTTC.

The genes are TRBV19 and TRBJ2-1; D may correspond to TRBD1 or TRBD2 (6 bases each). Germline CDR1 reads LNHDA; CDR2 reads SQIVND (reference sequence). The CDR3 is 13 amino acids. V lost 9 bases and J 9 bases, leaving 18 bases between the germline ends. CDR3 coding DNA: TGTGCCAGCTGCTACCTGGGGGGCGGTGAGCAGTTCTTC. Protein product: CASCYLGGGEQFF. Together with reference TRBV19 and TRBJ2-1, the CDR3 gives the full variable domain: DGGITQSPKYLFRKEGQNVTLSCEQNLNHDAMYWYRQDPGQGLRLIYYSQIVNDFQKGDIAEGYSVSREKKESFPLTVTSAQKNPTAFYLCASCYLGGGEQFFGPGTRLTVL.